This TCR beta chain derives from a study of chemoradiotherapy in HPV16-positive cancers. Study-level points and caveats: The functional HPV-specific definition rests on just two HPV16-positive patients.

This clone showed up just once. The antigen remains unidentified. Repertoires were generated with immunoSEQ multiplex PCR, while TCRdb's copy carries only in-frame clones and drops some. The data show about 12,000 clones, with about 75% seen just once and around 6.8% held by the top ten. Trimming pared 1 base from V and 10 bases from J, leaving 13 bases between. Per germline, CDR1 LNHNV and CDR2 YYDKDF (reference sequence). The CDR3 contains 13 residues. This material was collected from a patient who underwent chemoradiotherapy. The sequence derives from a human donor with HPV-associated anogenital cancer. The chain joins TRBV15 to TRBJ1-1, with D perhaps matching TRBD1 (6 bases). CDR3 residues: CATSRGGDIRAFF. In nucleotides, the CDR3 is TGTGCCACCAGCAGAGGGGGGGACATTCGAGCTTTCTTT. Full variable domain (outside the CDR3, taken from reference TRBV15 and TRBJ1-1): DAMVIQNPRYQVTQFGKPVTLSCSQTLNHNVMYWYQQKSSQAPKLLFHYYDKDFNNEADTPDNFQSRRPNTSFCFLDIRSPGLGDTAMYLCATSRGGDIRAFFGQGTRLTVV.